This TCR beta chain was captured by sequencing in a study of CD4+ T cells in melanoma. This CDR3 has 13 amino acids. The V gene lost 3 bases and the J gene lost 5 bases, with 8 bases spanning the gap. Germline CDR1 is MNHEY and CDR2 is SMNVEV (reference sequence). Clones were sequenced by immunoSEQ multiplex PCR, and TCRdb holds only the in-frame ones, with some missing. Of about 15,000 clones in the sample, 60% to 80% were seen once. The sequencing input was cells from a culture (not recorded whether cultured in vitro). This chain joins TRBV27 and TRBJ2-1; possibly TRBD1 for D (5 bases). The sequence was obtained from a human donor with melanoma. This CDR3 is CASSLNRNNEQFF. CDR3 sequence (DNA): TGTGCCAGCAGTTTGAACAGGAACAATGAGCAGTTCTTC.